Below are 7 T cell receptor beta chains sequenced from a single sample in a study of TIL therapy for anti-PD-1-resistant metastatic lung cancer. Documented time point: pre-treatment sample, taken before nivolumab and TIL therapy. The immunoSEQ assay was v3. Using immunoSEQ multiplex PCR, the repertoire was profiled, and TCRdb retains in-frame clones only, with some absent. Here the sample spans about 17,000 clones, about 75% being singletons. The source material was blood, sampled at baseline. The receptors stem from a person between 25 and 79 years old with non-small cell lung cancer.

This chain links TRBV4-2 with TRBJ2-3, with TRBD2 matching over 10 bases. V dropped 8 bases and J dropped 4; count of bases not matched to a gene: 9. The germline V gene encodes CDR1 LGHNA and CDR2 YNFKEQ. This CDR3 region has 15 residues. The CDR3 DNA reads TGTGCCAGCTCGATTATAGCGGGAGGTTCAGATACGCAGTATTTT. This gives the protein CASSIIAGGSDTQYF.

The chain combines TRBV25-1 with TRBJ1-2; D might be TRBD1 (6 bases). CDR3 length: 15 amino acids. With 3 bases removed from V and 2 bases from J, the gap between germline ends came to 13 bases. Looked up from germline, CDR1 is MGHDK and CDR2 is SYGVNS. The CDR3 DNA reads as TGTGCCAGCAGTGACCGAATCACAGGGAACTATGGCTACACCTTC. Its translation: CASSDRITGNYGYTF.

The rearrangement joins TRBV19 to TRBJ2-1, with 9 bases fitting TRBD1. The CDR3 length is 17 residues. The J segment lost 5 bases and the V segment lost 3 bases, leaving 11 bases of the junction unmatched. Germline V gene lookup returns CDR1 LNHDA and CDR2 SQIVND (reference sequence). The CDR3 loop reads CASSIRGPGQGDNEQFF. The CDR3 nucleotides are TGTGCCAGTAGTATTCGGGGCCCGGGACAGGGCGACAATGAGCAGTTCTTC.

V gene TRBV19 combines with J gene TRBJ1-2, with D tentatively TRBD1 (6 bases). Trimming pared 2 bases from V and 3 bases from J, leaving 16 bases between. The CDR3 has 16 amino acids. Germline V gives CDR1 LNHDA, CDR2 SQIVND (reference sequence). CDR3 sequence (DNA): TGTGCCAGTAGTATAAAAGGGTCAGGGGCTGACTATGGCTACACCTTC. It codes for CASSIKGSGADYGYTF.

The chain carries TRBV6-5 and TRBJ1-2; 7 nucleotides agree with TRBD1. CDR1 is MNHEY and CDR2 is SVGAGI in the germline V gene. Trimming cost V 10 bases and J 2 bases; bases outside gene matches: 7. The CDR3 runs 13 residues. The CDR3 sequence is CATWPGQNYGYTF. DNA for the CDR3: TGTGCCACCTGGCCGGGACAGAACTATGGCTACACCTTC.

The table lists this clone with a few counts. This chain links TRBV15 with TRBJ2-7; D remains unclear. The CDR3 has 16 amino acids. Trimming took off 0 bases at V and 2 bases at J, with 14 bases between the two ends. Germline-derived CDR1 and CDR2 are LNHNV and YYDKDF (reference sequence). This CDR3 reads CATSRDVPSATYEQYF. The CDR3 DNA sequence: TGTGCCACCAGCAGAGATGTCCCGAGCGCCACCTACGAGCAGTACTTC.

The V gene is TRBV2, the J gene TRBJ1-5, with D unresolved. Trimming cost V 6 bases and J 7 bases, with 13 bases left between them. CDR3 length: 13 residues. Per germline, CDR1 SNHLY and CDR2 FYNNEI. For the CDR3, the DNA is TGTGCCAGCAGCGTTTATTTGCGCCAGCCCCAGCATTTT. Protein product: CASSVYLRQPQHF. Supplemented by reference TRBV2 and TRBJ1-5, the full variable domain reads EPEVTQTPSHQVTQMGQEVILRCVPISNHLYFYWYRQILGQKVEFLVSFYNNEISEKSEIFDDQFSVERPDGSNFTLKIRSTKLEDSAMYFCASSVYLRQPQHFGDGTRLSIL.